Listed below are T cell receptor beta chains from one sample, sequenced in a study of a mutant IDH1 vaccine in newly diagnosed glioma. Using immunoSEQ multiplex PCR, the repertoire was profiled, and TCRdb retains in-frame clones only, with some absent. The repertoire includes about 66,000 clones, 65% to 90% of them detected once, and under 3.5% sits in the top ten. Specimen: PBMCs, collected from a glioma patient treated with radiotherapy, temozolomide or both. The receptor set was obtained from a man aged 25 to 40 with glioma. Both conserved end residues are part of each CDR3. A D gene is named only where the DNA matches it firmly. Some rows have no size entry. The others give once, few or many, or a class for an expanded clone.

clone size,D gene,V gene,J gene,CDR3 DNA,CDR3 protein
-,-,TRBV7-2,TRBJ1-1,TGTGCCAGCAGCTTAATGGGCAGGAACACTGAAGCTTTCTTT,CASSLMGRNTEAFF
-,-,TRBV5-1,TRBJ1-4,TGCGCCAGCACCCCCAGAGGTAGGGGCGATGAAAAACTGTTTTTT,CASTPRGRGDEKLFF
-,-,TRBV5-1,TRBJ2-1,TGCGCCAGCAGCCGCCTCCCGGCCCGCTACAATGAGCAGTTCTTC,CASSRLPARYNEQFF
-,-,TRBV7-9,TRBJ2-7,TGTGCCAGCAGACCGGGACAAACCTACGAGCAGTACTTC,CASRPGQTYEQYF
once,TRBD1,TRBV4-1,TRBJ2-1,TGCGCCAGCAGCCATGGACAGGGGGCGTATAATGAGCAGTTCTTC,CASSHGQGAYNEQFF
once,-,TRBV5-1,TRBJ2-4,TGCGCCAGCAGCTTGGGAAGGCCCTTCGGGGCCAAAAACATTCAGTACTTC,CASSLGRPFGAKNIQYF
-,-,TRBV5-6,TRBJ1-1,TGTGCCAGCAGCTTAGGTAGGTACATGAACACTGAAGCTTTCTTT,CASSLGRYMNTEAFF
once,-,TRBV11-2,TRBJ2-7,TGTGCCAGCAGTTTTTCGGGGGTTGGCTACGAGCAGTACTTC,CASSFSGVGYEQYF
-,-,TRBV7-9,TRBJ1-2,TGTGCCAGCAGCCCCCAAAGTAGGACAGCGTTCTATGGCTACACCTTC,CASSPQSRTAFYGYTF
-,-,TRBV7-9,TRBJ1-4,TGTGCCAGCAGCTTCGGGGGGACGCGGGGCGGACCAAATGAAAAACTGTTTTTT,CASSFGGTRGGPNEKLFF
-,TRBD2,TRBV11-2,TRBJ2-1,TGTGCCAGCAGCCCTCGACTAGCGGGGATACACAATGAGCAGTTCTTC,CASSPRLAGIHNEQFF
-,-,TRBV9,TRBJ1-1,TGTGCCAGCAGCGTAGCTACAGACCTGGGGCGGGCTGAAGCTTTCTTT,CASSVATDLGRAEAFF
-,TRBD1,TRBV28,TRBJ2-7,TGTGCCAGCAGTTCCCCAGGGACAGGCCTGGCCTACGAGCAGTACTTC,CASSSPGTGLAYEQYF
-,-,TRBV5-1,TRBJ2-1,TGCGCCAGCAGCTTGGTCACGGTGGGTGAGCAGTTCTTC,CASSLVTVGEQFF
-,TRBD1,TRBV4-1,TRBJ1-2,TGCGCCAGCAGCCTCAGGATACCCGGGACAGGGATGCTTCCGACGGGCTACACCTTC,CASSLRIPGTGMLPTGYTF
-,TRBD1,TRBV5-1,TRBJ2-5,TGCGCCAGCAGCGTTCGGACAGGGTCCGAGACCCAGTACTTC,CASSVRTGSETQYF
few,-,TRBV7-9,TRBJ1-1,TGTGCCAGCAGCTTACCGGGGAACACTGAAGCTTTCTTT,CASSLPGNTEAFF
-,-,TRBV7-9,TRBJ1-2,TGTGCCAGCAGCTCAGGCTTATATGGCTACACCTTC,CASSSGLYGYTF
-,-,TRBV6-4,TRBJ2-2,TGTGCCAGCAGTGCGGGGAACACCGGGGAGCTGTTTTTT,CASSAGNTGELFF
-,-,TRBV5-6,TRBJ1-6,TGTGCCAGCAGCCTGATTGGTCGGGAGAATTCACCCCTCCACTTT,CASSLIGRENSPLHF
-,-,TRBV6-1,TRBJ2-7,TGTGCCAGCAGTGATTGGAGGGAGCAGTACTTC,CASSDWREQYF
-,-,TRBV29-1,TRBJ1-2,TGCAGCGTTGAAGGACAGCGTCGGAACTTGCACTATGGCTACACCTTC,CSVEGQRRNLHYGYTF